This TCR beta chain was recovered during a study of T cell repertoires in cytomegalovirus infection. In the study overall: Epitope selection comprised recently identified HLA-C-restricted CMV epitopes and well-studied HLA-B-restricted CMV epitopes.

Via MiXCR, TCRdb re-called the reads, giving one row per CDR3 protein. This sample has roughly 51,000 distinct CDR3 sequences; around 18% occur once, and the top ten carry around 27%. General observations from the study: HLA-C-restricted CMV-specific TCR beta clonotypes were dominant in the ex vivo response.

This clonotype has a handful of counts. What it recognizes is unknown. The sample consisted of CD8+ T cells from cultured PBMCs, taken from culture after CMV antigen stimulation. This receptor was identified in a human donor in good health (CMV status not recorded). Some clones in this sample may be carry-over from other donors' samples.

The CDR3 DNA is TGTGCCAGCAGCCACTTTCCCCAGGGGAACAATGAGCAGTTCTTC. Protein: CASSHFPQGNNEQFF. The chain is built from TRBV12-3 or TRBV12-4 and TRBJ2-1, with D perhaps TRBD1 (6 bases). This CDR3 region has 15 residues. Trimming left V 6 bases short and J 5 bases short, with 17 bases between.